This entry is about one T cell receptor beta chain. The V end was cut by 5 bases, the J end by 6 bases, with 11 bases between. Germline V lookup: CDR1 SGHTA, CDR2 FQGNSA. The CDR3 extends over 14 amino acids. In the original processing: Using reference gene primer amplification, nucleated cell counts were estimated. Method: immunoSEQ multiplex PCR; TCRdb's copy keeps in-frame clones and lacks some. D and trimming come from the DNA, and the V and J calls and clone size come from that table. This table holds 310,000 or so clones, approximately 88% found once. This record belongs to a study of blood T cell repertoires in COVID-19. Study summary: Both acute and convalescent COVID-19 samples were obtained from the United States, Italy and Spain.

Membership in each cohort depended on participant-reported clinical history. The sequence derives from a woman aged 18-29 years who had recovered from COVID-19. The chain has TRBV7-2 and TRBJ1-6; D is perhaps TRBD1 (5 bases). Material for sequencing was PBMCs or T cells enriched from blood (not recorded which). Written as DNA, the CDR3 is TGTGCCAGCAGCCCAGCGGGACCTAATTCACCCCTCCACTTT. Its translation: CASSPAGPNSPLHF.